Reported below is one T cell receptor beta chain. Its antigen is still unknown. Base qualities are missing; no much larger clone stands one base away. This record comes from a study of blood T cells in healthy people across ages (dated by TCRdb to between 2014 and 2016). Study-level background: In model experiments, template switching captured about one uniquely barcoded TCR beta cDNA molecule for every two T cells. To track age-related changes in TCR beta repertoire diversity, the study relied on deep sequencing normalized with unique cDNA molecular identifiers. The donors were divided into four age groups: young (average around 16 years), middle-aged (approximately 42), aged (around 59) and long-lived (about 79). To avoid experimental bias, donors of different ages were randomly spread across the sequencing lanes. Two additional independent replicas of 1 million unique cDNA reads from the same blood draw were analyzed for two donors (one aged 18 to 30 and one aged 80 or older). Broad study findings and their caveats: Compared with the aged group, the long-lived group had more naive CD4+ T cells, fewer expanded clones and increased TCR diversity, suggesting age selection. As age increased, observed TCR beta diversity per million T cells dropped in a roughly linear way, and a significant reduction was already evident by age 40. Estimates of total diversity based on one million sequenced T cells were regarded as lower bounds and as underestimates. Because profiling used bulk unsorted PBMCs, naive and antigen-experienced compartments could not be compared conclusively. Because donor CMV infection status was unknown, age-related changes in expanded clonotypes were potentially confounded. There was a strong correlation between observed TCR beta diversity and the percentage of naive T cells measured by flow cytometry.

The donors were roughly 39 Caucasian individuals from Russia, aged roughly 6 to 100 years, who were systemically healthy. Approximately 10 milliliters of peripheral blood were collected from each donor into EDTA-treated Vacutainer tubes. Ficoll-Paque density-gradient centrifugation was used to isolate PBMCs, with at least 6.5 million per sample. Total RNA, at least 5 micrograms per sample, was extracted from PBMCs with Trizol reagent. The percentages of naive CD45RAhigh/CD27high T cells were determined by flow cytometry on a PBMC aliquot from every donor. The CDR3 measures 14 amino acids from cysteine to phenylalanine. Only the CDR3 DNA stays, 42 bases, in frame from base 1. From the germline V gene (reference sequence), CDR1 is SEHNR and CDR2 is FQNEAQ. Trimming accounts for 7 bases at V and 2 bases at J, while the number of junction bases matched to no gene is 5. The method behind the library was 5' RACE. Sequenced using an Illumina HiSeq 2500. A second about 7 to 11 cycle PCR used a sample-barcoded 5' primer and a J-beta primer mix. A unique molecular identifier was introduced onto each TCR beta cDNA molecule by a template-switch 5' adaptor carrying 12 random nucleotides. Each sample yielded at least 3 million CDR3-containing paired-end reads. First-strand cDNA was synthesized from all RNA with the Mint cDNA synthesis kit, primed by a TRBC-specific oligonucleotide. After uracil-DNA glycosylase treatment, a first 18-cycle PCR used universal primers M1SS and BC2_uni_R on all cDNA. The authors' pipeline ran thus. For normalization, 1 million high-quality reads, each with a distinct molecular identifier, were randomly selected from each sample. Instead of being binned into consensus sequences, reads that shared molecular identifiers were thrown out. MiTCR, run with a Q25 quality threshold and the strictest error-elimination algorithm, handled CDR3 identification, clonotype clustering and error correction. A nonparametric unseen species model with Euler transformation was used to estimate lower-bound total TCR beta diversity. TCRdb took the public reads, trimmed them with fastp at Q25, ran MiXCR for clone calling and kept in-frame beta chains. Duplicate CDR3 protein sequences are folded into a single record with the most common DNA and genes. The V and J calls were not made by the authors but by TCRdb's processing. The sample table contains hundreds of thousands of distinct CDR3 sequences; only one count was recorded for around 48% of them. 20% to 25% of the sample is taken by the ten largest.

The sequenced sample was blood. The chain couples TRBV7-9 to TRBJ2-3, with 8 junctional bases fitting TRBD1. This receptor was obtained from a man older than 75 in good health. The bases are TGTGCCAGCAAGCAGGGGGCGAACACAGATACGCAGTATTTT. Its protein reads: CASKQGANTDTQYF. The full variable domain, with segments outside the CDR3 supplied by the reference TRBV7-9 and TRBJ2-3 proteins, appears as DTGVSQNPRHKITKRGQNVTFRCDPISEHNRLYWYRQTLGQGPEFLTYFQNEAQLEKSRLLSDRFSAERPKGSFSTLEIQRTEQGDSAMYLCASKQGANTDTQYFGPGTRLTVL.